This section outlines one T cell receptor beta chain sequence together with its context. Its antigen is not identified. The patients had HPV-negative, locally advanced oral cavity squamous cell carcinoma. Blood cells were analyzed directly, without culture or expansion. This sample stems from a study of neoadjuvant anti-PD-1 for oral cavity cancer. Study background: Patients without progression got a fourth dose around day 43.

The CDR3 spans 15 residues. Germline CDR1 reads LGHNT; CDR2 reads FRNRAP. Trimming cost V 6 bases and J 1 base, with 14 bases left between them. Study conclusions and caveats: Non-responders to neoadjuvant nivolumab had significantly more clonal PBMC T cells than responders.

The protocol was immunoSEQ multiplex PCR, while the TCRdb copy is restricted to in-frame clones and leaves out a portion. The table includes 55,000 to 75,000 clones, around four fifths detected once. The specimen was PBMCs, collected before nivolumab (anti-PD-1) treatment. The genes are TRBV12-5 and TRBJ2-3; no definite D call. The TCR originated in a person aged 40-85 years with oral cavity squamous cell carcinoma. The CDR3 coding sequence is TGTGCTAGTGGCCCCGGCAGGATTCGCACAGATACGCAGTATTTT. Encoded protein: CASGPGRIRTDTQYF. The entire variable domain, with the rest obtained from reference TRBV12-5 and TRBJ2-3, is as follows: DARVTQTPRHKVTEMGQEVTMRCQPILGHNTVFWYRQTMMQGLELLAYFRNRAPLDDSGMPKDRFSAEMPDATLATLKIQPSEPRDSAVYFCASGPGRIRTDTQYFGPGTRLTVL.